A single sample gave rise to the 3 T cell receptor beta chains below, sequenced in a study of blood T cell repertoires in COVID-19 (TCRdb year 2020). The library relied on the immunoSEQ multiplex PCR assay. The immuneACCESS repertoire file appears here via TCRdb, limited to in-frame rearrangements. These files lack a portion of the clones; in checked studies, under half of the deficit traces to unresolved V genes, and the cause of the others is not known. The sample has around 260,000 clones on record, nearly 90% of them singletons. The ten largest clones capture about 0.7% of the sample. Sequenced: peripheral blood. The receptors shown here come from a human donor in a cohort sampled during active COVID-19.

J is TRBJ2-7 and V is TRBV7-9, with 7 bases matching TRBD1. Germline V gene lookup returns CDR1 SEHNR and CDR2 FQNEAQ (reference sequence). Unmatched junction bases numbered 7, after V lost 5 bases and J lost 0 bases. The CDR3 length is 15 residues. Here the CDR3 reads CASSLSGTASYEQYF. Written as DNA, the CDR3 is TGTGCCAGCAGCCTTAGTGGGACAGCCTCCTACGAGCAGTACTTC.

CDR3 residues: CASGPEDYGYTF. CDR3 nucleotides: TGTGCTAGTGGTCCAGAGGACTATGGCTACACCTTC. V usage is TRBV12-5 and J usage is TRBJ1-2, with D unclear. The length of the CDR3 is 12 residues. Per germline, CDR1 LGHNT and CDR2 FRNRAP. Trimming stripped 5 bases from V and 3 bases from J, with 7 bases between.

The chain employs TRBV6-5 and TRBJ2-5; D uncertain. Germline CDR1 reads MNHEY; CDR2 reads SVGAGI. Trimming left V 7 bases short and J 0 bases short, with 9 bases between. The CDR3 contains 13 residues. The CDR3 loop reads CASMARNQETQYF. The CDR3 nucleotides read TGTGCCAGCATGGCCAGAAACCAAGAGACCCAGTACTTC.